This passage covers 31 T cell receptor beta chains from one sample sequenced in a study of cytomegalovirus exposure and HLA in healthy donors. The table came from immunoSEQ multiplex PCR; TCRdb's copy has only in-frame clones and leaves some out. The table records about 160,000 clones, 75% to 90% of them present only once. Sequenced material: PBMCs. All receptors come from a woman younger than 30 in good health and CMV-seronegative.

The chain has TRBV7-6 and TRBJ2-2, with 7 bases that match TRBD1. This CDR3 comprises 14 residues. The V gene end was trimmed by 5 bases and the J gene end by 6 bases; junction bases not matched to a gene: 6. In germline, CDR1 is SGHVS, CDR2 FNYEAQ. The CDR3 sequence: CASSRPRGSGELFF. Written as DNA, the CDR3 is TGTGCCAGCAGCCGTCCCAGGGGGTCCGGGGAGCTGTTTTTT.

This clone was detected only once. The rearrangement links TRBV5-1 to TRBJ1-1; a weak D match, TRBD1 (6 bases). V was pared by 4 bases and J by 0 bases, with 16 bases between. This CDR3 contains 16 residues. Germline assignment: CDR1 SGHRS and CDR2 YFSETQ. The CDR3 bases are TGCGCCAGCAGCCCCTCGGGGGGGGGCATGAACACTGAAGCTTTCTTT. Its translation is CASSPSGGGMNTEAFF.

The J gene is TRBJ2-5, the V gene TRBV19, with D perhaps TRBD1 (6 bases). This CDR3 is 16 amino acids long. CDR1 LNHDA and CDR2 SQIVND come from the germline V gene (reference sequence). V lost 7 bases to trimming and J lost 0 bases, with 18 bases between them. CDR3 in DNA: TGTGCCAGTATGGTTTCAGGGGCCGGGTACCAAGAGACCCAGTACTTC. Residues: CASMVSGAGYQETQYF. Based on the CDR3 plus reference TRBV19 and TRBJ2-5, the full variable domain is DGGITQSPKYLFRKEGQNVTLSCEQNLNHDAMYWYRQDPGQGLRLIYYSQIVNDFQKGDIAEGYSVSREKKESFPLTVTSAQKNPTAFYLCASMVSGAGYQETQYFGPGTRLLVL.

The chain joins TRBV7-2 to TRBJ1-5; tentatively, D is TRBD1 (5 bases). CDR1 and CDR2 from the germline V gene are SGHTA and FQGNSA. The V end lost 6 bases, the J end lost 3 bases, and 15 bases lay between the germline ends. The CDR3 has 15 residues. CDR3 DNA sequence: TGTGCCAGCAGAGAGGGCGGGGCTTACAATCAGCCCCAGCATTTT. It encodes CASREGGAYNQPQHF.

The chain carries TRBV4-2 and TRBJ2-1; TRBD2 agrees at 8 bases. V shed 2 bases and J 9 bases; nucleotides not matched to a gene: 12. The length of the CDR3 is 16 residues. CDR1 is LGHNA, CDR2 YNFKEQ, per germline. CDR3 residues: CASSQPSAGGLGEQFF. DNA for the CDR3: TGTGCCAGCAGCCAACCGAGTGCGGGGGGCCTTGGTGAGCAGTTCTTC.

This clone has a handful of counts. The chain combines TRBV14 with TRBJ1-5; 7 bases align to TRBD1. Germline CDR1 reads SGHDN; CDR2 reads FVKESK. This CDR3 has 16 amino acids. V trimming: 1 base; J trimming: 4 bases; junction bases outside the gene matches: 7. CDR3 sequence (DNA): TGTGCCAGCAGCCAAGGGAAGACAGGGACAAATCAGCCCCAGCATTTT. Protein sequence: CASSQGKTGTNQPQHF.

The chain recombines TRBV10-1 with TRBJ2-2; tentatively, D is TRBD2 (6 bases). Trimming took off 3 bases at V and 4 bases at J, with 12 bases between the two ends. The CDR3 is made up of 15 amino acids. Per germline, CDR1 WNHNN and CDR2 SYGVQD (reference sequence). CDR3 DNA sequence: TGCGCCAGCAGTGAAATTCAGGGAGGCACCGGGGAGCTGTTTTTT. It encodes CASSEIQGGTGELFF.

The genes are TRBV30 and TRBJ1-1; D may be TRBD1 (5 bases). Germline-derived CDR1 and CDR2 are GTSNPN and SVGIG (reference sequence). The length of the CDR3 is 15 residues. Between the trimmed V and J ends, which lost 0 bases and 2 bases, there was a span of 13 bases. The chain's CDR3 is CAWSVPRARNTEAFF. CDR3 DNA: TGTGCCTGGAGTGTACCCAGGGCAAGAAACACTGAAGCTTTCTTT.

V usage is TRBV7-2 and J usage is TRBJ2-1; TRBD2 aligns across 7 bases. Trimming took 4 bases from V and 0 from J; bases not matched to a gene: 9. CDR3 size: 17 residues. CDR1 SGHTA and CDR2 FQGNSA come from the germline V gene. CDR3 sequence (DNA): TGTGCCAGCAGCTGGTTAGCGGGTTCAAGCTCCTACAATGAGCAGTTCTTC. It is translated as CASSWLAGSSSYNEQFF. Filled out from reference TRBV7-2 and TRBJ2-1, the complete variable domain reads GAGVSQSPSNKVTEKGKDVELRCDPISGHTALYWYRQSLGQGLEFLIYFQGNSAPDKSGLPSDRFSAERTGGSVSTLTIQRTQQEDSAVYLCASSWLAGSSSYNEQFFGPGTRLTVL.

This chain links TRBV5-8 with TRBJ2-5, with 9 bases matching TRBD1. Germline CDR1 is SGHTS and CDR2 is YDEGEE. CDR3 length: 17 residues. V lost 2 bases to trimming and J lost 5 bases; unmatched junction nucleotides: 13. The CDR3 protein is CASSFNLHTGGRETQYF. Written as DNA, the CDR3 is TGTGCCAGCAGCTTCAACCTACATACAGGGGGCCGGGAGACCCAGTACTTC.

V is TRBV5-6 and J is TRBJ2-2, with D possibly TRBD2 on 5 matching bases. The CDR3 has 15 residues. Germline loops: CDR1 SGHDT, CDR2 YYEEEE. Trimming left V 0 bases short and J 6 bases short, with 12 bases between. The CDR3 DNA sequence: TGTGCCAGCAGCTTGGGGACTCCGGGCGCCGGGGAGCTGTTTTTT. Translated: CASSLGTPGAGELFF.

This chain uses TRBV7-8 with TRBJ2-7; 10 bases agree with TRBD2. With V trimmed by 5 bases and J by 5 bases, 9 bases remained unmatched. The CDR3 is 15 amino acids. Germline lookup yields CDR1 SGHVS and CDR2 FQNEAQ. Written as DNA, the CDR3 is TGTGCCAGCAGCCCCCCAAGCGGGAGGGAACACGAGCAGTACTTC. This gives the protein CASSPPSGREHEQYF.

The chain links TRBV5-1 to TRBJ2-7; 7 bases agree with TRBD1. The V and J ends lost 7 bases and 4 bases, in that order; junction bases with no gene match: 8. The length of the CDR3 is 13 residues. The germline V gene encodes CDR1 SGHRS and CDR2 YFSETQ. Written as DNA, the CDR3 is TGCGCCAGCCACAGGGACAGTAGGTACGAGCAGTACTTC. Its protein product is CASHRDSRYEQYF.

This chain connects TRBV27 to TRBJ1-2, with TRBD1 matching 7 bases. V lost 5 bases to trimming and J lost 1 base; unmatched junction nucleotides: 10. The CDR3 sequence is 16 residues long. Germline CDR1 is MNHEY and CDR2 is SMNVEV (reference sequence). CDR3 sequence: CASSPLRDSFNYGYTF. DNA for the CDR3: TGTGCCAGCAGTCCTCTACGGGACAGTTTTAACTATGGCTACACCTTC.

V is TRBV6-6 and J is TRBJ2-5, with D tentatively TRBD2 (5 bases). This CDR3 comprises 13 residues. The V gene's germline CDR1 is MNHNY and CDR2 SVGAGI (reference sequence). V lost 5 bases and J 2 bases, leaving 9 bases between the germline ends. CDR3 loop: CASSSPGQETQYF. The CDR3 coding sequence is TGTGCCAGCAGTAGCCCGGGACAAGAGACCCAGTACTTC.

The genes are TRBV19 and TRBJ1-5, with 8 bases identical to TRBD1. Germline V gene sequence: CDR1 LNHDA, CDR2 SQIVND (reference sequence). The CDR3 runs 16 residues. Germline trimming cut 5 bases from V and 7 bases from J; bases unmatched to any gene: 13. The CDR3 nucleotides read TGTGCCAGTAGTCGACGGACAGGGCTCTCAGGCCAGCCCCAGCATTTT. Translating it yields CASSRRTGLSGQPQHF.

The chain couples TRBV15 to TRBJ1-2; D is uncertain. Germline lookup yields CDR1 LNHNV and CDR2 YYDKDF (reference sequence). V gave up 1 base and J gave up 0 bases, with 9 bases separating them. This CDR3 region has 15 residues. The CDR3: CATSRGPGTNYGYTF. The CDR3 region has the DNA TGTGCCACCAGCAGAGGGCCGGGAACTAACTATGGCTACACCTTC. Looking up the rest from reference TRBV15 and TRBJ1-2 gives the full variable domain: DAMVIQNPRYQVTQFGKPVTLSCSQTLNHNVMYWYQQKSSQAPKLLFHYYDKDFNNEADTPDNFQSRRPNTSFCFLDIRSPGLGDTAMYLCATSRGPGTNYGYTFGSGTRLTVV.

The rearrangement links TRBV9 to TRBJ2-5; TRBD2 might be the D (6 bases). Germline-derived CDR1 and CDR2 are SGDLS and YYNGEE. The V and J ends lost 2 bases and 3 bases respectively, with 14 bases between them. The CDR3 has 15 residues. The chain's CDR3 is CASSVGGGSKETQYF. Written as DNA, the CDR3 is TGTGCCAGCAGCGTCGGGGGTGGATCCAAAGAGACCCAGTACTTC.

The chain employs TRBV2 and TRBJ1-1, with D maybe TRBD1 (5 bases). With 7 bases removed from V and 7 bases from J, the gap between germline ends came to 13 bases. The CDR3 consists of 12 residues. The germline CDR1 and CDR2 sequences are SNHLY and FYNNEI. The CDR3 loop is CASTPTGVEAFF. The CDR3 DNA reads TGTGCCAGCACCCCTACAGGTGTTGAAGCTTTCTTT.

V gene TRBV9 combines with J gene TRBJ2-1, with D maybe TRBD1 (7 bases). Looked up from germline, CDR1 is SGDLS and CDR2 is YYNGEE. CDR3 length: 16 amino acids. Trimming shortened V by 0 bases and J by 6 bases, and 16 bases separated the two germline ends. The CDR3 reads CASSVEGGGGANEQFF. The DNA for the CDR3 is TGTGCCAGCAGCGTAGAAGGAGGGGGCGGTGCCAATGAGCAGTTCTTC.

As DNA, the CDR3 is TGTGCCAGCGGGACAGGGCTGGGCTACACCTTC. It translates to CASGTGLGYTF. The rearrangement links TRBV27 to TRBJ1-2, with 9 positions matching TRBD1. CDR1 and CDR2 (germline): MNHEY, SMNVEV (reference sequence). The CDR3 loop spans 11 amino acids. V lost 8 bases to trimming and J lost 8 bases; unmatched junction nucleotides: 3.

Concerning this clone: Other DNA sequences in the sample encode the same CDR3. The chain employs TRBV5-1 and TRBJ1-2; TRBD1 aligns across 8 bases. The CDR3 consists of 13 residues. CDR1 SGHRS and CDR2 YFSETQ come from the germline V gene. Germline trimming cut 0 bases from V and 6 bases from J; bases unmatched to any gene: 1. CDR3 amino acids: CASSLGQGHGYTF. DNA of the CDR3: TGCGCCAGCAGCTTGGGACAGGGGCATGGCTACACCTTC. The complete variable domain, with remaining parts taken from reference TRBV5-1 and TRBJ1-2, reads KAGVTQTPRYLIKTRGQQVTLSCSPISGHRSVSWYQQTPGQGLQFLFEYFSETQRNKGNFPGRFSGRQFSNSRSEMNVSTLELGDSALYLCASSLGQGHGYTFGSGTRLTVV.

This clone was counted once. This chain's CDR3 is CASSEPGGTNEKLFF. The CDR3, as DNA: TGTGCCAGCAGTGAACCAGGGGGCACTAATGAAAAACTGTTTTTT. This chain links TRBV6-1 with TRBJ1-4; 8 bases fit TRBD1. Trimming took 2 bases from V and 2 from J; bases not matched to a gene: 1. This CDR3 has 15 amino acids. The germline V gene has CDR1 MNHNS and CDR2 SASEGT.

The gene calls are TRBV6-5 and TRBJ2-2, with 8 bases aligning to TRBD1. Germline trimming cut 6 bases from V and 6 bases from J; bases unmatched to any gene: 9. The germline V gene encodes CDR1 MNHEY and CDR2 SVGAGI. The CDR3 covers 15 residues. CDR3 protein: CASRDWTGQAGELFF. In nucleotides, the CDR3 is TGTGCCAGCAGGGATTGGACAGGGCAAGCCGGGGAGCTGTTTTTT.

The chain employs TRBV28 and TRBJ1-4; 7 bases line up with TRBD1. Losses at the gene ends were 5 bases for V and 4 bases for J; bases not matched to a gene: 7. Germline CDR1 and CDR2: MDHEN and SYDVKM. CDR3 length equals 15 residues. CDR3 bases: TGTGCCAGCAGTACTCCCGGGACAGATAATGAAAAACTGTTTTTT. It translates to CASSTPGTDNEKLFF.

The rearrangement uses TRBV2 and TRBJ2-1; tentatively, D is TRBD2 (6 bases). In germline, CDR1 is SNHLY, CDR2 FYNNEI. The CDR3 sequence is 16 residues long. Trimming took off 2 bases at V and 5 bases at J, with 16 bases between the two ends. The DNA for the CDR3 is TGTGCCAGCAGTGAATACTTTAGCGGAGGAAACAATGAGCAGTTCTTC. Translating it yields CASSEYFSGGNNEQFF.

The V gene is TRBV27, the J gene TRBJ2-7; possible D gene TRBD1, 6 bases. Germline loops: CDR1 MNHEY, CDR2 SMNVEV (reference sequence). This CDR3 comprises 13 residues. Trimming took 6 bases from V and 5 from J, leaving 14 bases between them. The CDR3 DNA follows: TGTGCCAGCAGAGGCCAGGGGCGCGACGAGCAGTACTTC. Translating gives CASRGQGRDEQYF.

The chain joins TRBV2 to TRBJ2-3, with TRBD2 matching over 16 bases. The CDR3 consists of 14 residues. Germline CDR1 reads SNHLY; CDR2 reads FYNNEI. J was trimmed by 9 bases and V by 6 bases; bases with no gene match: 3. The CDR3 spells CASRPGLAGGTQYF. CDR3 DNA sequence: TGTGCCAGCAGGCCGGGACTAGCGGGGGGGACGCAGTATTTT.

In this sample, this clone turned up many times. The chain couples TRBV15 to TRBJ2-7, with D uncertain. The CDR3 spans 13 residues. Germline loops: CDR1 LNHNV, CDR2 YYDKDF (reference sequence). Trimming took off 0 bases at V and 6 bases at J, with 9 bases between the two ends. The CDR3 nucleotides read TGTGCCACCAGCAGAGATGTGGTAGCCGAGCAGTACTTC. It translates to CATSRDVVAEQYF.

This chain uses TRBV4-3 with TRBJ1-1; D gene unclear. Trimming shortened V by 0 bases and J by 0 bases, and 8 bases separated the two germline ends. The length of the CDR3 is 15 residues. Per the germline V gene, CDR1 is LGHNA and CDR2 is YSLEER. The CDR3 sequence is CASSQDLTLNTEAFF. The CDR3, as DNA: TGCGCCAGCAGCCAAGATCTTACACTGAACACTGAAGCTTTCTTT.

The chain carries TRBV5-1 and TRBJ2-7; D gene unclear. CDR3 length: 13 amino acids. Per the germline V gene, CDR1 is SGHRS and CDR2 is YFSETQ. With 0 bases removed from V and 0 bases from J, the gap between germline ends came to 4 bases. CDR3 sequence (DNA): TGCGCCAGCAGCTTGGCCAGCTCCTACGAGCAGTACTTC. Residues: CASSLASSYEQYF.